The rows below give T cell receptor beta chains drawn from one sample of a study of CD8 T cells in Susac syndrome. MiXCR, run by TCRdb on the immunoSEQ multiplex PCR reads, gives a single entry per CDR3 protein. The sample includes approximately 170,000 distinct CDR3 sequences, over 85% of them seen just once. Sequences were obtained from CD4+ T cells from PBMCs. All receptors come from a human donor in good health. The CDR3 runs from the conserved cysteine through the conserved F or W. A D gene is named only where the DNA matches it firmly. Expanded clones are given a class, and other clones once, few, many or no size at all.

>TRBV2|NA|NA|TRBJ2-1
CASKAAAMGQFF
TGTGCCAGCAAGGCAGCCGCCATGGGGCAGTTCTTC
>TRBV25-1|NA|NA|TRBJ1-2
CASTTGGGIYGYTF
TGTGCCAGTACCACGGGAGGGGGTATCTATGGCTACACCTTC
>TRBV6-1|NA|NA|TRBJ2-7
CASSEGRPYEQYF
TGTGCCAGCAGTGAAGGACGCCCCTACGAGCAGTACTTC
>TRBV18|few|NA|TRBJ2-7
CASSPGGQGYEQYF
TGTGCCAGCTCACCAGGTGGGCAGGGCTACGAGCAGTACTTC
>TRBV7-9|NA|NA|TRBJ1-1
CASSPRSAGNTEAFF
TGTGCCAGCAGCCCACGGTCCGCGGGGAACACTGAAGCTTTCTTT
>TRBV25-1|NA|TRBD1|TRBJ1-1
CASRGTGTNTEAFF
TGTGCCAGCCGCGGGACAGGGACAAACACTGAAGCTTTCTTT
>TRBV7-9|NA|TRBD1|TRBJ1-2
CASSLGVSGQYGYTF
TGTGCCAGCAGCTTAGGGGTTTCGGGACAGTATGGCTACACCTTC
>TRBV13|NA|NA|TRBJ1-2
CASSFLRVNGYTF
TGTGCCAGCAGCTTCCTCAGGGTTAATGGCTACACCTTC
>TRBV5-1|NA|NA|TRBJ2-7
CASSLEPQSSYEQYF
TGCGCCAGCAGCTTGGAACCGCAAAGCTCCTACGAGCAGTACTTC
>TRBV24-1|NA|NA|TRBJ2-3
CATSDSSLRPDTQYF
TGTGCCACCAGTGATTCCTCTCTCAGACCAGATACGCAGTATTTT
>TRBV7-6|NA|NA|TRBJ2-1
CASSSIDGEREFF
TGTGCCAGCAGCTCCATAGATGGAGAGAGGGAGTTCTTC
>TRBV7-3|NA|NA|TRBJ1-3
CASSPQFGNTIYF
TGTGCCAGCAGCCCTCAGTTTGGAAACACCATATATTTT
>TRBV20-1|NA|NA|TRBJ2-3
CSARDPHTQYF
TGCAGTGCTAGAGACCCCCATACGCAGTATTTT
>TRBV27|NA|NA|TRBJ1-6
CASSLRAMNSPLHF
TGTGCCAGCAGTCTACGGGCTATGAATTCACCCCTCCACTTT
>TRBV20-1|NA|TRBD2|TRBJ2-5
CSAVTSGQETQYF
TGCAGTGCTGTGACTAGCGGCCAAGAGACCCAGTACTTC
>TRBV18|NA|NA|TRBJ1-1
CASSPMKGTEAFF
TGTGCCAGCTCACCAATGAAGGGGACTGAAGCTTTCTTT
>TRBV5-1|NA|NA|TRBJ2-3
CASSLGRRGDTQYF
TGCGCCAGCAGCTTGGGGCGCAGGGGCGATACGCAGTATTTT